The present TCR beta chain was sequenced within a study of T cell repertoires in cytomegalovirus infection. On the study more broadly: Researchers turned to recently identified HLA-C-restricted CMV epitopes as well as well-studied HLA-B-restricted ones. The study's findings and limits: Cumulative public TCR beta family frequency identified carriers of CMV plus the relevant HLA.

MiXCR, applied by TCRdb to the reads, yields one record per CDR3 protein. Of some 920,000 distinct CDR3 sequences in the sample, 30% to 40% were seen once. Trimming removed 6 bases at V and 5 bases at J, with 16 bases between. CDR1 DFQATT and CDR2 SNEGSKA come from the germline V gene (reference sequence). The length of the CDR3 is 13 residues. Of note for this clonotype: The antigen remains undetermined.

The source material was cultured CD8+ T cells from PBMCs, sampled from culture after CMV antigen stimulation. This chain uses TRBV20-1 with TRBJ1-1; D remains unclear. The clonotype comes from a human donor in good health (CMV status not recorded). Some clones in this sample may be carry-over from other donors' samples. CDR3 nucleotide sequence: TGCAGTGCCCCGCGGTCTGGTACGACTGAAGCTTTCTTT. It codes for CSAPRSGTTEAFF.